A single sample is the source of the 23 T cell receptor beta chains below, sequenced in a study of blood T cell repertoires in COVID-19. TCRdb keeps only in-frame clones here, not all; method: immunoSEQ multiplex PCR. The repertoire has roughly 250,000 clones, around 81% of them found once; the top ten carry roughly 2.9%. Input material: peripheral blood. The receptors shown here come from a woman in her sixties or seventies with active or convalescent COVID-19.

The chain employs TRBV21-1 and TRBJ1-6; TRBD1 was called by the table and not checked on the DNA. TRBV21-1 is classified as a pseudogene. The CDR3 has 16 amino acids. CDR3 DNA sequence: TGTGCCAGCAGCAGCCTAGACAGGGGAGGAAATTCACCCCTCCACTTT. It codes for CASSSLDRGGNSPLHF.

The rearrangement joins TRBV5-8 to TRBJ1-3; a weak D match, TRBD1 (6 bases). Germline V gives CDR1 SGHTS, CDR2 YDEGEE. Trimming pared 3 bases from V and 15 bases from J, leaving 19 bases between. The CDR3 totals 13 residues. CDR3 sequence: CASSWTRAGAQYF. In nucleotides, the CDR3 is TGTGCCAGCAGCTGGACCCGGGCAGGGGCTCAATATTTT.

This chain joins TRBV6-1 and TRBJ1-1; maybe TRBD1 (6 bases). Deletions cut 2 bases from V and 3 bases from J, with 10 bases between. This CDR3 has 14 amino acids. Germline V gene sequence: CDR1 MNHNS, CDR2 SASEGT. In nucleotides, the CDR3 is TGTGCCAGCAGTGAAACGTACAGGGACACTGAAGCTTTCTTT. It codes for CASSETYRDTEAFF.

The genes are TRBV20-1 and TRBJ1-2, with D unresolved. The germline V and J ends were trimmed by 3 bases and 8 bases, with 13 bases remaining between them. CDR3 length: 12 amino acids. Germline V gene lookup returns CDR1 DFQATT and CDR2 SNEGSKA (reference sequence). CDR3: CSASEGREGYTF. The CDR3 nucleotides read TGCAGTGCTAGTGAGGGCAGAGAAGGCTACACCTTC.

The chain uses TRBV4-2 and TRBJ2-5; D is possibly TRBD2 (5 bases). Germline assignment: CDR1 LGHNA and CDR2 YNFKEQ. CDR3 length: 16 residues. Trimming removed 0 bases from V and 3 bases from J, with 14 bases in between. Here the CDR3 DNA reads TGTGCCAGCAGCCAAGAGCCCCCTTGGGGAGAAGAGACCCAGTACTTC. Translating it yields CASSQEPPWGEETQYF.

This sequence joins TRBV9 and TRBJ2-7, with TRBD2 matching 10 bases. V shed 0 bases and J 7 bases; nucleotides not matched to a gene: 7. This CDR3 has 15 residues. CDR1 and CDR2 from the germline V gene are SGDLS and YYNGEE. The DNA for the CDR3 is TGTGCCAGCAGCGTAGGGAGCGGGGGGGCCCTGGAGCAGTACTTC. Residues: CASSVGSGGALEQYF.

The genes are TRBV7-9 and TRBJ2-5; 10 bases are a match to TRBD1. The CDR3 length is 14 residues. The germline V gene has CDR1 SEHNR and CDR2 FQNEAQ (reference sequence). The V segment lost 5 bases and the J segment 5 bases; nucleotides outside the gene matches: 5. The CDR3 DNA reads TGTGCCAGCAGCCTCAGGGACAGGGGCGAGACCCAGTACTTC. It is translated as CASSLRDRGETQYF.

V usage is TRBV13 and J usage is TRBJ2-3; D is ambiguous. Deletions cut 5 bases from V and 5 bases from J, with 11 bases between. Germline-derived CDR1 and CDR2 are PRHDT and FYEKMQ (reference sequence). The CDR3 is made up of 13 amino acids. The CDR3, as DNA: TGTGCCAGCAGCAACCGACCAGGAGATACGCAGTATTTT. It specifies CASSNRPGDTQYF.

The CDR3 here is CASSLAADTYEQYF. Written as DNA, the CDR3 is TGTGCCAGCAGCTTGGCCGCAGACACCTACGAGCAGTACTTC. V usage is TRBV5-5 and J usage is TRBJ2-7; D not certain. Trimming shortened V by 0 bases and J by 2 bases, and 9 bases separated the two germline ends. The CDR3 runs to 14 residues. In germline, CDR1 is SGHKS, CDR2 YYEKEE (reference sequence).

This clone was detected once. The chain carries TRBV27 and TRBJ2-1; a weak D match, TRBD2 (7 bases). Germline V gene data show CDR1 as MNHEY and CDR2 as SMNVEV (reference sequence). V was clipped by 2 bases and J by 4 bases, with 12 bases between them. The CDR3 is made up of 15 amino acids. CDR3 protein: CASSLGGGPYNEQFF. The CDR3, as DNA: TGTGCCAGCAGTTTAGGGGGGGGGCCTTACAATGAGCAGTTCTTC.

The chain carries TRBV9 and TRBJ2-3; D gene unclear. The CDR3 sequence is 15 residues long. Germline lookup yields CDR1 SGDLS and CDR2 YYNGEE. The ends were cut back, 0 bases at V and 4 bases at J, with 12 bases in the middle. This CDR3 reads CASSVVQSGSDTQYF. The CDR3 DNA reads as TGTGCCAGCAGCGTAGTTCAGTCCGGGTCAGATACGCAGTATTTT.

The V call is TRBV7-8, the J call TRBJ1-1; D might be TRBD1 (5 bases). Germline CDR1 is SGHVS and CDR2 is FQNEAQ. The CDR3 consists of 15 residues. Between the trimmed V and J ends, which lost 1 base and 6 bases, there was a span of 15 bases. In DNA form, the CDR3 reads TGTGCCAGCAGCTTAGTTGGGGCCGCTTGGTCTGAAGCTTTCTTT. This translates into CASSLVGAAWSEAFF.

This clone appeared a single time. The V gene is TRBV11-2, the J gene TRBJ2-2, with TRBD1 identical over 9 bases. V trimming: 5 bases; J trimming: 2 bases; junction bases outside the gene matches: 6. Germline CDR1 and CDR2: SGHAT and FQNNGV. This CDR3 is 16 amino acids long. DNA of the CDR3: TGTGCCAGCAGCCGCCGGGGACAGGGAAACACCGGGGAGCTGTTTTTT. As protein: CASSRRGQGNTGELFF.

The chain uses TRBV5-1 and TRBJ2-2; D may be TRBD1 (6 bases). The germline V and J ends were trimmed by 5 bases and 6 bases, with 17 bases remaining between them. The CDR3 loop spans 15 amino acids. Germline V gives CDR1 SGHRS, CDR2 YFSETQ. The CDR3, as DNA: TGCGCCAGCAGACCACCGGGACACCTCTCCGGGGAGCTGTTTTTT. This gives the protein CASRPPGHLSGELFF.

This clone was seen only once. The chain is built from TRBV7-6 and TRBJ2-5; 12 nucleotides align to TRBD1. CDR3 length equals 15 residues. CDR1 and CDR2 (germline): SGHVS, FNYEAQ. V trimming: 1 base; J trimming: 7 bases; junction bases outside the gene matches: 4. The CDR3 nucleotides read TGTGCCAGCAGCTTAGTGGGACAGGGGGCTTCGACCCAGTACTTC. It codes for CASSLVGQGASTQYF.

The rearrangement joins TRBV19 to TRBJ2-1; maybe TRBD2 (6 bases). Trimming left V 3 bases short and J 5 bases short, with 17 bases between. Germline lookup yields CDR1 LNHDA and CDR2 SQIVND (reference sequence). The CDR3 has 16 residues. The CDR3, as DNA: TGTGCCAGTAGTATGGGACTGCTGGCGGTTCACAATGAGCAGTTCTTC. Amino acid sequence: CASSMGLLAVHNEQFF.

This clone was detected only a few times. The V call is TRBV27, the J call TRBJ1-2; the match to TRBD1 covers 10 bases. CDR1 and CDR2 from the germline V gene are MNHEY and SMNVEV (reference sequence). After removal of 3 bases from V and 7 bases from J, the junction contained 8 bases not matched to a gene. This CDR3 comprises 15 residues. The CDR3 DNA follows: TGTGCCAGCAGTTTCAAGTCGACAGGGGGCGGTGGCTACACCTTC. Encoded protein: CASSFKSTGGGGYTF.

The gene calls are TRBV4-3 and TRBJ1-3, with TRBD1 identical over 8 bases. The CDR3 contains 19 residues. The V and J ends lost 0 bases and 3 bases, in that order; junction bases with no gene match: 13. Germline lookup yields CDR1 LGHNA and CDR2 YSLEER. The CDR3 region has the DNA TGCGCCAGCAGCCAAGATGCGGACAGGGTGAACCCTCTTGGAAACACCATATATTTT. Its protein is CASSQDADRVNPLGNTIYF.

The CDR3 nucleotides are TGTGCCAGCAGCCCCGACGGACTACCCATGAACACTGAAGCTTTCTTT. Translation: CASSPDGLPMNTEAFF. The chain joins TRBV5-6 to TRBJ1-1; D gene ambiguous. Germline V CDR1 and CDR2: SGHDT, YYEEEE. The CDR3 consists of 16 residues. V was trimmed by 4 bases and J by 0 bases, leaving 16 bases between them.

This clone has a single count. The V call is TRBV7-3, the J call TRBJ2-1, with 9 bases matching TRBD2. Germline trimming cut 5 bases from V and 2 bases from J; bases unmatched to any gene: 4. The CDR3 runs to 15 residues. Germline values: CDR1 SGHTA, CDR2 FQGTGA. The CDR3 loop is CASSPQRGAYNEQFF. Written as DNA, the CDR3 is TGTGCCAGCAGCCCCCAGCGGGGGGCCTACAATGAGCAGTTCTTC.

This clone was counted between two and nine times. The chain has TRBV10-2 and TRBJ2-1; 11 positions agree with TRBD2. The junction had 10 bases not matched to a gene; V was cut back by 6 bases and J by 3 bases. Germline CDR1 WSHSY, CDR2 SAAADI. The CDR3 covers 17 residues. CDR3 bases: TGCGCCAGCAGGGGGCCGGCGACTAGCGGGGACTACAATGAGCAGTTCTTC. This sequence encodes CASRGPATSGDYNEQFF.

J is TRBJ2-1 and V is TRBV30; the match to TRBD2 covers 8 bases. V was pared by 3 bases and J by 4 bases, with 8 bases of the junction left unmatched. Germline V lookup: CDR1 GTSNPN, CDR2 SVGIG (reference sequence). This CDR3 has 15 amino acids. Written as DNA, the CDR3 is TGTGCCTGGAGCGCCACTGAGCGGGGGTACAATGAGCAGTTCTTC. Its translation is CAWSATERGYNEQFF.

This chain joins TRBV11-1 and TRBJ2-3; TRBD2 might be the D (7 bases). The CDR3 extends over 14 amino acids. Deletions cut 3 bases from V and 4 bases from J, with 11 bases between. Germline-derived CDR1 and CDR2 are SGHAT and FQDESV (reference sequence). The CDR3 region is CASSFRGAADTQYF. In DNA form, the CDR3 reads TGTGCCAGCAGCTTTCGGGGGGCGGCAGATACGCAGTATTTT.